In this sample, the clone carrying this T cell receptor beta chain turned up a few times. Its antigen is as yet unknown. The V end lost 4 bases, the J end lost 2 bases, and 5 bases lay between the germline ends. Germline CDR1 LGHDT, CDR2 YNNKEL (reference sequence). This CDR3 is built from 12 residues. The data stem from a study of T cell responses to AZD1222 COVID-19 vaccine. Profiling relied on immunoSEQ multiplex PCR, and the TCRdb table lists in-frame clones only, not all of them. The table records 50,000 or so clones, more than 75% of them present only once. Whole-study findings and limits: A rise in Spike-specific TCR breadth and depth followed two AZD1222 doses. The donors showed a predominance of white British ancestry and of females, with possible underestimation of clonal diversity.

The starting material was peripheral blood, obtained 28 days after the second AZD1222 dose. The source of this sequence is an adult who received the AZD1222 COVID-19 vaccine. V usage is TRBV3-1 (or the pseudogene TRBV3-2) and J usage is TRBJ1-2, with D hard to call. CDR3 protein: CASSPRNYGYTF. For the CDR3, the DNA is TGTGCCAGCAGCCCTCGCAACTATGGCTACACCTTC.